This TCR beta chain is drawn from a study of T cell responses to AZD1222 COVID-19 vaccine. At the level of the study: Analyses pooled second doses at about 4 or about 12 weeks. Study results and caveats: It was only after the peak T cell response that any repertoires were sampled. Close to half of spike-specific TCRs reportedly recognize unmutated variant regions. In a largely white British group with more females than males, clonal diversity was possibly underestimated.

As for this clone: Its antigen is currently unknown.

The V end lost 4 bases, the J end lost 2 bases, and 9 bases lay between the germline ends. This CDR3 region has 14 residues. The germline gives CDR1 MNHEY, CDR2 SMNVEV (reference sequence). Measured with immunoSEQ multiplex PCR; TCRdb has only the in-frame clones, and not every one. The table includes 150,000 to 190,000 clones, 90% detected once. This sequence was found in an adult in good health. Sequencing used peripheral blood, obtained on day 0 of AZD1222 vaccination. The chain uses TRBV27 and TRBJ2-1; TRBD2 might be the D (7 bases). The CDR3 DNA is TGTGCCAGCAGTTGGGGGGGGCCCTACAATGAGCAGTTCTTC. It codes for CASSWGGPYNEQFF.